This T cell receptor (beta chain) came from a study of metastatic and nonmetastatic thyroid tumors (dated by TCRdb to about 2020). Turning to the overall study: Repertoires from peripheral blood and from tumor or nodule tissue samples of malignant and benign thyroid patients were compared.

This clone was recorded a few times. The antigen it binds to is not known. Per-nucleotide qualities are absent, and no much larger clonotype sits a single base away. Summary of the overall study and its limitations: In both blood and tumor samples, malignant tumors were reported to have significantly higher TCR beta diversity than benign nodules.

The library came from PCR. TCRdb names Illumina HiSeq 4000 as the instrument used. High-throughput sequencing was used to profile the CDR3 region of the TCR beta-chain in every patient. Per the source publication's procedure: The researchers built a classifier to tell apart papillary thyroid cancer patients with distant metastasis, based on CDR3 differences among clinicopathological groups. The Shannon index was used to measure repertoire diversity, and the Morisita-Horn index was used to measure how similar tumor and blood repertoires were. TCRdb reworked the public reads: Q25 trimming with fastp, MiXCR clone assembly, productive beta chains retained. Clone size and V and J calls follow TCRdb, not the original study. The sample includes about 52,000 clones, with approximately 19% observed a single time. The ten largest account for roughly 3% of the sample. No patient had received any treatment before thyroid surgery. Patient clinical samples collected from about 2012 to 2018 were retrospectively analysed using T-cell receptor beta sequencing.

What was sequenced was blood. The sequence derives from a female donor with papillary thyroid cancer or a benign thyroid nodule (not recorded which). Some clones in this sample may be carry-over from other donors' samples.

The encoded CDR3 is CASKHRLAGAVCAELFF. Here is the DNA: TGTGCCAGCAAACACCGACTAGCGGGAGCGGTTTGCGCGGAGCTGTTTTTT. In this chain, TRBV27 is recombined with TRBJ2-2; TRBD2 matches 12 bases in the middle. Compared with germline, V lacks 7 bases and J lacks 10 bases; bases without a gene match: 16. Based on the germline V gene (reference sequence), the CDR1 and CDR2 sequences are MNHEY and SMNVEV. Measured from the cysteine to the phenylalanine, the CDR3 is 17 residues long. The CDR3 DNA has 51 bases and is translated from base 1.